Described below is a single T cell receptor (beta chain) sequence and its context. No cognate antigen has been identified for it. This may stem from a read error, because a much larger clone lies one nucleotide away. Library method: RT-PCR. Sequencer: Illumina HiSeq 2500. TCRdb took the public reads, trimmed them with fastp at Q25, ran MiXCR for clone calling and kept in-frame beta chains. Here each entry gathers all rows of one CDR3 protein and keeps the most common genes and DNA. In this sample the table shows more than 700,000 distinct CDR3 sequences, approximately 21% of which occur a single time. The ten largest clones take up roughly 10% of the sample. This sample is drawn from a study of response to subunit inactivated influenza vaccine listed by TCRdb under 2018. For context, the study as a whole: Deep quantitative T cell receptor repertoire profiling was used in the study to track responses to a trivalent subunit inactivated influenza vaccine.

Findings and caveats that apply to the study as a whole: It was suggested by the authors that each seasonal influenza vaccination may recruit only a limited number of new T cells.

Including the terminal cysteine and phenylalanine, the CDR3 comprises 12 residues. Of all the DNA, just the CDR3 is kept, 36 bases in frame from base 1. V loses 0 bases, J loses 4 bases, and the germline ends lie 1 base apart. CDR1 and CDR2 (LNHNV, YYDKDF) derive from the germline V gene (reference sequence). The origin of this receptor is a man in his fifties who received an inactivated influenza vaccine. Donor details come from another sample of the same person, matched by shared clones. The sequenced sample was PBMCs from blood, obtained around 5 days after vaccination. The V and J genes are TRBV15 and TRBJ2-1; no D gene call is confident. The bases are TGTGCCACCAGCAGAGAATACAATGAGCAGTTCTTC. Its amino acids are CATSREYNEQFF.